This T cell receptor (beta chain) comes out of a study of identical twins. Template switching supplied a universal primer site; unique molecular identifiers were carried on the cDNA. TCRdb redid the calling of the 5' RACE reads with MiXCR, one entry per CDR3 protein. The sample records about 530,000 distinct CDR3 sequences, about a fifth being singletons. This CDR3 is 12 amino acids long. Trimming left V 6 bases short and J 8 bases short, with 11 bases between. CDR1 MDHEN and CDR2 SYDVKM come from the germline V gene. This same sample was also part of a study on yellow fever vaccine responses in identical twins. This second report adds: Twins' vaccine T cell responses reportedly seemed partly convergent and partly personalized.

This TCR derives from a woman under 30 in good health. Material: CD4+ T cells sorted from blood. V is TRBV28 and J is TRBJ2-1; perhaps TRBD1 as D (6 bases). CDR3 loop: CASRDRLHEQFF. Here the CDR3 DNA reads TGTGCCAGCAGGGACAGATTACATGAGCAGTTCTTC.